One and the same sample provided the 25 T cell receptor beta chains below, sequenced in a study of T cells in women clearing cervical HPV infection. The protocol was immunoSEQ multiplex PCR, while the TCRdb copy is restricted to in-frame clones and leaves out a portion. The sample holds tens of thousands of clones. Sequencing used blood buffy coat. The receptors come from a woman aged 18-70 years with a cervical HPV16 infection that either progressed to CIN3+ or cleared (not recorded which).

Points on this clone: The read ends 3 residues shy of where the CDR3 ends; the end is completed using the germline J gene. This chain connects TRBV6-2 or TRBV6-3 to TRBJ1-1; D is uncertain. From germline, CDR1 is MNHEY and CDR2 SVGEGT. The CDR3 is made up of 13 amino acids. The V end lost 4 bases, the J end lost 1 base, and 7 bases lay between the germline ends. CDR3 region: CASSSLQNTEAFF. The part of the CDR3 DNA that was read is TGTGCCAGCAGTTCACTGCAGAACACTGAA.

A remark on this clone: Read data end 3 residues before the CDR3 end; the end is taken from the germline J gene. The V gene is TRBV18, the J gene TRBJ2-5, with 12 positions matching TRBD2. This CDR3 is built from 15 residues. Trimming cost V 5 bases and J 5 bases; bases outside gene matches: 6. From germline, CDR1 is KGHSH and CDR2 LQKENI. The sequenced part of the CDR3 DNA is TGTGCCAGCTCATCTAGCGGGGGGGCTCTGGAGACC. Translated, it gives CASSSSGGALET. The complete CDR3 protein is CASSSSGGALETQYF.

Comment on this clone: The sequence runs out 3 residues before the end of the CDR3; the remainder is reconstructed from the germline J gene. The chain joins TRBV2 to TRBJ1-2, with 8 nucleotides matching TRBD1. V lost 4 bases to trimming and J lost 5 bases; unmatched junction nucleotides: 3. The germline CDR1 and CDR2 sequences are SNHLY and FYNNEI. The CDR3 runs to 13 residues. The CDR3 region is CASSGGTGYGYTF. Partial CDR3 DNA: TGTGCCAGCAGTGGTGGGACAGGATATGGC.

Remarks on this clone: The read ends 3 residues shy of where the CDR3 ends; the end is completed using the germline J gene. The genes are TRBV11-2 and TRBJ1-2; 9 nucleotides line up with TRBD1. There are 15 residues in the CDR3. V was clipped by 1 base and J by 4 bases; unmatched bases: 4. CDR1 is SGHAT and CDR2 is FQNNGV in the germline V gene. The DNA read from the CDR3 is TGTGCCAGCAGCTTAGGACAGGGGGTGAGCTATGGC. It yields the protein CASSLGQGVSYG. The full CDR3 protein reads CASSLGQGVSYGYTF.

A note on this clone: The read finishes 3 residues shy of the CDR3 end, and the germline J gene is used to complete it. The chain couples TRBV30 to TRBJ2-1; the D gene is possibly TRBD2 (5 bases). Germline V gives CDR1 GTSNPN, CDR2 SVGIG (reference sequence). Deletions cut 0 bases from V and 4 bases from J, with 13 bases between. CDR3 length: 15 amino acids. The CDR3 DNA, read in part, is TGTGCCTGGAGTGTAGGGAGCGGAGCTTACAATGAG. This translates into CAWSVGSGAYNE. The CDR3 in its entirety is CAWSVGSGAYNEQFF.

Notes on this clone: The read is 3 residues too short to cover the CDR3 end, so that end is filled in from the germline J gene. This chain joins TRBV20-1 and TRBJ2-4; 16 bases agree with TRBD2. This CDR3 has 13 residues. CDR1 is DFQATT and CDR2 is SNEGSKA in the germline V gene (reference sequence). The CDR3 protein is CSAGTSGGARQYF. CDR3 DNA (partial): TGCAGTGCCGGGACTAGCGGGGGGGCCCGT.

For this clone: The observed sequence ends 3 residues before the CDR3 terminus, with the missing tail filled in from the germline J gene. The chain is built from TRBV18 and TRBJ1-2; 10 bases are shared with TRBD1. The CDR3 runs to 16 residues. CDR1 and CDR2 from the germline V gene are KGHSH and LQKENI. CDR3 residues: CASSFDRDRGADTYTF. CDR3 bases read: TGTGCCAGCTCATTTGACCGGGACAGGGGCGCAGATACC.

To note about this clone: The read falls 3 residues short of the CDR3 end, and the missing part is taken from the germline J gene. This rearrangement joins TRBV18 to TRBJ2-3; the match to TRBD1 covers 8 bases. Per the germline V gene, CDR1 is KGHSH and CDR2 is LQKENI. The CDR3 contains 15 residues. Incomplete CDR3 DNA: TGTGCCAGCTCACTCCAACAGGGGGGACAGGAGACG. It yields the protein CASSLQQGGQET. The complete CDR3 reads CASSLQQGGQETQYF.

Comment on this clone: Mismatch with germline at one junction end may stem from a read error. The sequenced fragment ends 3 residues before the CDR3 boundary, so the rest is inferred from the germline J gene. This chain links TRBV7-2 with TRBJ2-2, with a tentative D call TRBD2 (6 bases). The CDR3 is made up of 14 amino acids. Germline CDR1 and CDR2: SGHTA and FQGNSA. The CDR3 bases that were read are TGTGCCAACAGCTTCCGCGGGGTTACCGGGGAG. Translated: CANSFRGVTGE. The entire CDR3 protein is CANSFRGVTGELFF.

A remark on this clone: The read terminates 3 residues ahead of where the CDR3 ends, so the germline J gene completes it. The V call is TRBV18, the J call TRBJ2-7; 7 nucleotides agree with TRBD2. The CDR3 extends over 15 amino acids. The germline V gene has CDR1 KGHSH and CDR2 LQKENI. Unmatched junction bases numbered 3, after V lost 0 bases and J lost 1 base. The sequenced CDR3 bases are TGTGCCAGCTCACCACCCAGCGGGGCGTCCTACGAG. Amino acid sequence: CASSPPSGASYE. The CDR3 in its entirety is CASSPPSGASYEQYF.

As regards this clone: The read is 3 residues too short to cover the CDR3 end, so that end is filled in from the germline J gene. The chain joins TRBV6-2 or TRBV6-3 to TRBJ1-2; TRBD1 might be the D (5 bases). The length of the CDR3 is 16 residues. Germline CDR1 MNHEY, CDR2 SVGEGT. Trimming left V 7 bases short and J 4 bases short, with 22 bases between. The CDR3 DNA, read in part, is TGTGCCAGCATCCAGGCCTCTATGCAGGGCGCCTATGGC. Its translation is CASIQASMQGAYG. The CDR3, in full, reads CASIQASMQGAYGYTF.

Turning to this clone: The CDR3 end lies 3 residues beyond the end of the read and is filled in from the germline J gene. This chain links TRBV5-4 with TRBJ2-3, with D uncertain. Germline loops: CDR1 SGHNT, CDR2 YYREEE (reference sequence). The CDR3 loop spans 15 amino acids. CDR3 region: CASSRPKGAEETQYF. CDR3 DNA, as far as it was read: TGTGCCAGCAGCCGCCCGAAGGGCGCAGAAGAGACG.

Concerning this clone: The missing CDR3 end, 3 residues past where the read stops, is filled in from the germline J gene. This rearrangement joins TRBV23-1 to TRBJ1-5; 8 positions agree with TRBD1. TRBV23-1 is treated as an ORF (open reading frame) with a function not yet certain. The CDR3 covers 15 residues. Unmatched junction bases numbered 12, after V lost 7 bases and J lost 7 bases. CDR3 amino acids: CASNNQGAGGQPQHF. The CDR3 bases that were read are TGCGCCAGCAATAATCAGGGGGCCGGAGGCCAGCCC.

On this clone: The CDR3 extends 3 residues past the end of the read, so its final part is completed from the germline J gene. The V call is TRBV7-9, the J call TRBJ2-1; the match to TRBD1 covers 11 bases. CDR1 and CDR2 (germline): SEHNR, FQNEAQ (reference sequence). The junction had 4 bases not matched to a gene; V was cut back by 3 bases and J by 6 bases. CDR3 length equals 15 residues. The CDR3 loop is CASSFGDRGSNEQFF. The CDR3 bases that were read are TGTGCCAGCAGCTTCGGGGACAGGGGGAGCAATGAG.

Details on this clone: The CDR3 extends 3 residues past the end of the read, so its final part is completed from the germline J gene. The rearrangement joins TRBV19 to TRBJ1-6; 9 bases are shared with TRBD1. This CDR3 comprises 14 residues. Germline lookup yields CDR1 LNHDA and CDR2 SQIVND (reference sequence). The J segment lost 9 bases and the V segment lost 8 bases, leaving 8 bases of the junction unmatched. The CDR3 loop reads CASREQGAVSPLHF. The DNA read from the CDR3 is TGTGCCAGTCGGGAACAGGGGGCCGTTTCACCC.

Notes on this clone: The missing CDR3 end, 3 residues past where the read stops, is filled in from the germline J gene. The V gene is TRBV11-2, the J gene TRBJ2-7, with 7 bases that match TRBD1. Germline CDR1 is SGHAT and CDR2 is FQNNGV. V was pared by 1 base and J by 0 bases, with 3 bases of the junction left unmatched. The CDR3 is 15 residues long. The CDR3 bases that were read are TGTGCCAGCAGCTTAGGACAGGGCCTCTCCTACGAG. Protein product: CASSLGQGLSYE. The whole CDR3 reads CASSLGQGLSYEQYF.

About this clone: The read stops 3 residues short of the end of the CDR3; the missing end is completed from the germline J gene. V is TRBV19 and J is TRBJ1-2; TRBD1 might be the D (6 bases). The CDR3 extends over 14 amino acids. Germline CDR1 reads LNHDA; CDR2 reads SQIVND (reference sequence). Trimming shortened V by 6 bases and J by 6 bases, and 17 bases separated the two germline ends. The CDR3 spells CASRPTGSLDGYTF. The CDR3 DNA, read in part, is TGTGCCAGTAGACCAACAGGGAGTCTCGATGGC.

Partial CDR3 DNA: TGTGCCAGTACCCCAGTAACACCGTACTCTGGAAACACC. The encoded protein is CASTPVTPYSGNT. The entire CDR3 protein is CASTPVTPYSGNTIYF. The J gene is TRBJ1-3, the V gene TRBV19; no clear D gene. The read ends 3 residues early relative to the CDR3; the germline J gene fills the gap. Germline values: CDR1 LNHDA, CDR2 SQIVND (reference sequence). V dropped 7 bases and J dropped 0 bases, with 16 bases sitting between them. This CDR3 region has 16 residues.

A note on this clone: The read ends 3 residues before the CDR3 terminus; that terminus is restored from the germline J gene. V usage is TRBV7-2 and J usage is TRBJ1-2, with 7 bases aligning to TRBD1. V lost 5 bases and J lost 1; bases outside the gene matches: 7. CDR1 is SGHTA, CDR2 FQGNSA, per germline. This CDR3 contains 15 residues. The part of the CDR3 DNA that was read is TGTGCCAGCAGCCGCCGGGACAGAAGTAACTATGGC. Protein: CASSRRDRSNYG. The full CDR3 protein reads CASSRRDRSNYGYTF.

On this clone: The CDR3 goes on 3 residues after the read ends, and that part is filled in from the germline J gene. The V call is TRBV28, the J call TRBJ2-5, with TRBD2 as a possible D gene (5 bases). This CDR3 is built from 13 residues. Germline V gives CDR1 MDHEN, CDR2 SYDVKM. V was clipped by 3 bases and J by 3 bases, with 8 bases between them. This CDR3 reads CASSFFGEETQYF. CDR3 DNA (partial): TGTGCCAGCAGTTTTTTCGGGGAAGAGACC.

This CDR3 reads CAWSVAGNQPQHF. The sequenced CDR3 bases are TGTGCCTGGAGTGTGGCGGGGAATCAGCCC. The chain carries TRBV30 and TRBJ1-5; D not resolved. The CDR3 end lies 3 residues beyond the end of the read and is filled in from the germline J gene. CDR1 and CDR2 from the germline V gene are GTSNPN and SVGIG (reference sequence). Trimming left V 0 bases short and J 4 bases short, with 7 bases between. The CDR3 is made up of 13 amino acids.

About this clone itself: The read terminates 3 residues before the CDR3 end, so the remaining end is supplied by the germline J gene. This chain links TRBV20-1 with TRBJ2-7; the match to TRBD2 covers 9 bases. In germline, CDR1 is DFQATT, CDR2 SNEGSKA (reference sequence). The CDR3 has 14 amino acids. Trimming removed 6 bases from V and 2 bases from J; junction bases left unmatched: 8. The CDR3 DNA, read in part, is TGCAGTGCGCGAGGTAGCGGGGGCACCTACGAG. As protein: CSARGSGGTYE. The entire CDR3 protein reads CSARGSGGTYEQYF.

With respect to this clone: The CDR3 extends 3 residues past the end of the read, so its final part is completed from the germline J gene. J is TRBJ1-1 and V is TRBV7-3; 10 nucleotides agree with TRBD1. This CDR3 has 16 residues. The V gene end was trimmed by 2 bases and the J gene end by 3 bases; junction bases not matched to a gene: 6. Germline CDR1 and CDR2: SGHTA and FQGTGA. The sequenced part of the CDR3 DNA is TGTGCCAGCAGCTTATGGGGACAGGGGAGGGACACTGAA. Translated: CASSLWGQGRDTE. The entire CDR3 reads CASSLWGQGRDTEAFF.

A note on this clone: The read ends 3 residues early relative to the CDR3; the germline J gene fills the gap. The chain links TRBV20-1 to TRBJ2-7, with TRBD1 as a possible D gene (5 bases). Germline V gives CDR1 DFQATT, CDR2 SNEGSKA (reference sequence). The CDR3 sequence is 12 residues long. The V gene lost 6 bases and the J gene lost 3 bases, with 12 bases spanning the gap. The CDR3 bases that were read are TGCAGTGCGCTCCGACAGAACTACGAG. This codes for CSALRQNYE. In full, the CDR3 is CSALRQNYEQYF.

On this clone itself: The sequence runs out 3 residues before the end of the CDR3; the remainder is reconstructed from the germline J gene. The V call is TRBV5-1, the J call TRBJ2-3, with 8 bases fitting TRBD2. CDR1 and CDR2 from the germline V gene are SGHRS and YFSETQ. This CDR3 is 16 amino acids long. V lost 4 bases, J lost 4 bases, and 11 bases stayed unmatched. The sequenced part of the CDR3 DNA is TGCGCCAGCAGCCTAAACACGGGGGGGGCGGCAGATACG. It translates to CASSLNTGGAADT. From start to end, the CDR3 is CASSLNTGGAADTQYF.